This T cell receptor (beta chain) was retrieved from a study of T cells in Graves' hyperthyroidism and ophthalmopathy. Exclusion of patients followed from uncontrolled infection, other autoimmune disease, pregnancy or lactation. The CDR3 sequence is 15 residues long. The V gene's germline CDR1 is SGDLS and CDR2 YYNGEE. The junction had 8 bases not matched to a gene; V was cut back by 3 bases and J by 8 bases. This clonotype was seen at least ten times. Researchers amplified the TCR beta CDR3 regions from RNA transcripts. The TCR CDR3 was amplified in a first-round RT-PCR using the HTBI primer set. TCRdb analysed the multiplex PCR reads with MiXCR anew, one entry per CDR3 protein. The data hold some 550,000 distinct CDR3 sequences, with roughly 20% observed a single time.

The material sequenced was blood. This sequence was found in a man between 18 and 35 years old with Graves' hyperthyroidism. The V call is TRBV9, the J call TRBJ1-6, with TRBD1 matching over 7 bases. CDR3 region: CASSGEGARDSPLHF. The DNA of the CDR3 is TGTGCCAGCAGCGGAGAGGGGGCGAGGGATTCACCCCTCCACTTT.